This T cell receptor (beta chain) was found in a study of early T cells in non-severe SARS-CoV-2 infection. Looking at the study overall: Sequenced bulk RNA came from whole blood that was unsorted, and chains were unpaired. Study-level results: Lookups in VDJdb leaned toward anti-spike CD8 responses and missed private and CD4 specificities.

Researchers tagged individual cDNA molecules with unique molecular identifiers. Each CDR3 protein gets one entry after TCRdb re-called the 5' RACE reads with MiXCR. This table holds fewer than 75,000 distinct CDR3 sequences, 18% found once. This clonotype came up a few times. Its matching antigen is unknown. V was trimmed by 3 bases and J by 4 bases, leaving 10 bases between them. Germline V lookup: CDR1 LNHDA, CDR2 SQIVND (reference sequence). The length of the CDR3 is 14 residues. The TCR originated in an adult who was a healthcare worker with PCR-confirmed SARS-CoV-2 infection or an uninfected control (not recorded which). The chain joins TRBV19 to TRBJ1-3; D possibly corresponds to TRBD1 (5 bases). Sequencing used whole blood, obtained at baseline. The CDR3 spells CASSIQTAGNTIYF. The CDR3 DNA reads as TGTGCCAGTAGTATTCAGACAGCCGGAAACACCATATATTTT.